These T cell receptor beta chains were read from a single sample in a study of blood T cell repertoires in COVID-19. Generated by immunoSEQ multiplex PCR, the TCRdb table keeps only in-frame clones and is missing some. The table has around 220,000 clones, roughly 87% seen once. Source material: PBMCs or T cells enriched from blood (not recorded which). These receptors all stem from a woman aged 30 to 39 with acute COVID-19. Each CDR3 is given with its conserved first and last residue. The order of the fields is V gene, J gene, CDR3 protein.

TRBV6-5	TRBJ1-1	CASSYPGIQNTEAFF
TRBV10-3	TRBJ2-1	CAISQEESRDEQFF
TRBV11-2	TRBJ2-3	CASSSEEGGSATDTQYF
TRBV24-1	TRBJ2-3	CATSDLLEPAPADTQYF
TRBV5-1	TRBJ2-7	CASSLDRTFREQYF
TRBV4-3	TRBJ1-6	CASSPIGQGGGSPLHF
TRBV19	TRBJ2-2	CASSITSGSTSVDTGELFF
TRBV5-1	TRBJ2-1	CASSPAGDWNHEQFF
TRBV15	TRBJ1-5	CATSQGLIRNQPQHF
TRBV9	TRBJ1-4	CASSGKTGTNEKLFF
TRBV28	TRBJ1-1	CASRGDFTEAFF
TRBV29-1	TRBJ2-1	CSVHATGGLYNEQFF
TRBV24-1	TRBJ1-5	CATSDSATGNQPQHF
TRBV11-1	TRBJ2-2	CASSHRTGQNTGELFF
TRBV6-6	TRBJ1-1	CASSRPPGQGSPGAFF
TRBV5-5	TRBJ2-1	CASSFAGQGGYNEQFF
TRBV7-8	TRBJ2-7	CASSALGRGGLEQYF
TRBV27	TRBJ2-5	CASSVALSRIETQYF
TRBV19	TRBJ1-5	CASSTRIGGQFRQPQHF
TRBV2	TRBJ1-5	CASSDLGGQPQHF
TRBV12-3/TRBV12-4	TRBJ2-7	CASSSKPSLEQYF
TRBV2	TRBJ2-1	CASSPGTYNEQFF
TRBV29-1	TRBJ2-3	CSVDAGTIYTQYF
TRBV5-5	TRBJ1-1	CASSGGLVAFF
TRBV13	TRBJ1-5	CASSKSNQPQHF
TRBV11-3	TRBJ2-1	CASSAGQGLRANNNEQFF
TRBV27	TRBJ1-6	CASRQGQRGNSPLHF
TRBV12-5	TRBJ1-6	CASGLKGIWNSPLHF
TRBV2	TRBJ2-4	CASIRGQGVAKNIQYF
TRBV6-5	TRBJ1-2	CAIQAQINYGYTF
TRBV9	TRBJ2-1	CASSGRLAGSYNEQFF
TRBV4-1	TRBJ2-4	CASSQDRGDLGIQYF
TRBV3-1/TRBV3-2	TRBJ1-5	CASSQGHLSNQPQHF
TRBV24-1	TRBJ2-2	CATSEQTGAVGELFF
TRBV5-1	TRBJ2-5	CASSSGQGARETQYF
TRBV28	TRBJ1-2	CASIQGGYGYTF
TRBV7-9	TRBJ2-5	CASSRPTGLQETQYF
TRBV5-1	TRBJ2-1	CASTNKLGDEQFF
TRBV19	TRBJ2-7	CASSQYRGSYEQYF
TRBV28	TRBJ2-5	CASSLAGDRRQETQYF
TRBV6-2/TRBV6-3	TRBJ1-2	CASSYRQGDYGYTF
TRBV7-2	TRBJ2-3	CASSQDTSTDTQYF